This section outlines one TCR beta chain sequence together with its context. The clone's antigen remains unknown. Within one base of it there is no much larger clone, and no base qualities were kept. V loses 5 bases at its end and J loses 3 bases; junction bases beyond the gene matches: 6. CDR1 and CDR2 are read off the germline V gene as SGHNT and YENEEA. There are 16 amino acids in the CDR3, from cysteine to phenylalanine inclusive. The DNA shown is the 48-base CDR3, in frame from base 1. To prepare the library, the immunoSEQ multiplex PCR assay was applied. Rearranged TCR beta chain sequences were amplified using the hsTCRB Kit according to the manufacturer's protocol. TCRB libraries were sequenced on an Illumina MiSeq. Per the source publication's procedure: Demultiplexing, trimming and gene mapping were performed with the kit vendor's proprietary platform. Sourced from immuneACCESS, this table was stored by TCRdb with only in-frame sequences that have V and J called. A share of the clones is absent; for the studies checked, an unresolved V gene accounts for under half, and the remainder has no known explanation. The V and J calls and clone size come from that table; D and trimming were worked out from the DNA. The sample profile shows over 55,000 clones; 80% to 90% of them were found once. Jointly, the top ten make up around 8.9% of the sample.

The sample belongs to a study of a mutant IDH1 vaccine in newly diagnosed glioma (dated by TCRdb to the early 2020s). Regarding the study in general: Across visits V03 through V10, patients got a total of eight vaccinations, given in weeks 1, 3, 5, 7, 11, 15, 19 and 23. Longitudinal TCRB deep sequencing was performed for fewer than 30 treated patients wherever samples were available for exploratory analyses. Vaccination was initiated 4-6 weeks after radiotherapy alone, or concurrently with temozolomide cycles in the chemotherapy-containing groups. Six visits were used for peripheral blood collection: V03 (baseline), V05, V07, V10, V12 and V13. Before enrollment, patients had received standard therapy of radiotherapy alone, temozolomide alone, or radiochemotherapy with temozolomide; most received the combination. Of the approximately 30 treated patients, roughly 60% were male and about 40% were female, and a mean age of 40.4 years was recorded.

According to the study, the label for this sample's time point signals: week 23, last vaccination. Each vaccine dose, consisting of 300 ug of a 20-mer mutant IDH1 peptide in Montanide, was administered subcutaneously with topical imiquimod. All donors had newly diagnosed IDH1-mutant astrocytomas of WHO grade 3 or 4 that showed loss of nuclear ATRX. The samples were drawn from NOA16, a multicentre, single-arm, open-label phase I trial in Germany that tested a mutant IDH1 peptide vaccine in humans for the first time. The DNeasy Blood and Tissue Kit was used to extract genomic DNA from EDTA blood for TCRB sequencing. Broader findings and caveats from the paper: No apparent relationship was observed between pseudoprogression and alterations in the top peripheral T cell clonotypes detected by TCRB sequencing. Selection of PBMC samples for TCRB deep sequencing was based on availability. According to the authors, sample limitations meant that analyses of patient blood samples could not be reproduced. Vaccine-induced immune responses across multiple MHC alleles were detected in over 85% of patients.

This clonotype originated in a woman in her thirties or forties with glioma. Some clones in this sample may be carry-over from other donors' samples. Sequencing was performed on PBMCs, taken from a glioma patient whose treatment included an IDH1 peptide vaccine. Recombination connected TRBV11-3 to TRBJ2-5; 13 nucleotides in the junction match TRBD2. The DNA sequence reads TGTGCCAGCAGCCCCGGGACTAGCGGGGCTAAAGAGACCCAGTACTTC. Its protein product is CASSPGTSGAKETQYF.